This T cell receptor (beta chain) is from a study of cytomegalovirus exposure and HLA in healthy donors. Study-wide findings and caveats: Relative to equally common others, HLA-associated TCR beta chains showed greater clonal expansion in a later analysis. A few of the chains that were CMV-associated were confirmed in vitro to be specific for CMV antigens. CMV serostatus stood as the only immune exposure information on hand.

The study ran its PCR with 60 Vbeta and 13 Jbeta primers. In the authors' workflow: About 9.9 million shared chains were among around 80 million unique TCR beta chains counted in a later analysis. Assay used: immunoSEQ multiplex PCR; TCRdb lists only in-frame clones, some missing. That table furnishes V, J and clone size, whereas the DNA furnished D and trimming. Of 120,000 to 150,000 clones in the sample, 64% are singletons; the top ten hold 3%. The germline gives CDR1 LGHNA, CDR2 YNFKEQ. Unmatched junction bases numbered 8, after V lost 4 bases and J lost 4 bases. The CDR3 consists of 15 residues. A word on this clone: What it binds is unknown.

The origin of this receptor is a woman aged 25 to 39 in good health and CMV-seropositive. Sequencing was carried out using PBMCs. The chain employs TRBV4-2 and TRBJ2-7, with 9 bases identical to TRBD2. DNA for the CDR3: TGTGCCAGCAGCCGACAGCGGGAGGTAGGATACGAGCAGTACTTC. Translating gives CASSRQREVGYEQYF.